Below are 8 T cell receptor beta chains sequenced from a single sample in a study of OX40 agonist ivuxolimab in advanced cancers. Method: immunoSEQ multiplex PCR; TCRdb's copy keeps in-frame clones and lacks some. The profile covers roughly 65,000 clones, with over 60% appearing a single time and around 2% taken by the ten largest. The sample here was CD4+ or CD8+ T cells sorted from blood, taken in a trial of the OX40 agonist ivuxolimab. The receptors come from an adult with an advanced solid tumor such as melanoma, head and neck, liver or kidney cancer.

The chain joins TRBV29-1 to TRBJ2-2; the D gene is possibly TRBD2 (6 bases). The CDR3 has 11 residues. Germline V lookup: CDR1 SQVTM, CDR2 ANQGSEA. Trimming left V 7 bases short and J 3 bases short, with 6 bases between. CDR3 protein: CSAGDTGELFF. CDR3 bases: TGCAGCGCGGGGGACACCGGGGAGCTGTTTTTT.

This chain uses TRBV6-1 with TRBJ2-5, with 9 positions matching TRBD1. This CDR3 region has 14 residues. After removal of 7 bases from V and 2 bases from J, the junction contained 5 bases not matched to a gene. In germline, CDR1 is MNHNS, CDR2 SASEGT. The CDR3 DNA is TGTGCCAGCACCTACGACAGGGGGCAAGAGACCCAGTACTTC. The encoded protein is CASTYDRGQETQYF.

The chain's CDR3 is CASRTPTGTYEQYF. The CDR3 nucleotides read TGTGCCAGCAGGACCCCGACCGGGACCTACGAGCAGTACTTC. The V and J genes are TRBV28 and TRBJ2-7; D is possibly TRBD2 (5 bases). Germline assignment: CDR1 MDHEN and CDR2 SYDVKM. The CDR3 sequence is 14 residues long. Trimming pared 6 bases from V and 2 bases from J, leaving 14 bases between.

This clone was counted once. The chain uses TRBV6-1 and TRBJ1-2; 7 bases match TRBD1. Trimming cost V 4 bases and J 4 bases; bases outside gene matches: 6. CDR1 is MNHNS and CDR2 is SASEGT in the germline V gene. This CDR3 is 14 amino acids long. As DNA, the CDR3 is TGTGCCAGCAGTGCCGGACAGGCCGCCTATGGCTACACCTTC. Translation gives CASSAGQAAYGYTF.

This clone was counted a few times. Mismatch with germline at one junction end may stem from a read error. The V and J genes are TRBV11-2 and TRBJ2-7; the D is unclear. This CDR3 is built from 11 residues. CDR1 SGHAT and CDR2 FQNNGV come from the germline V gene. As DNA, the CDR3 is TGTGCCAGCGCCAAAGGGAAGGAGACACACTTC. Amino acids: CASAKGKETHF.

This rearrangement joins TRBV4-1 to TRBJ1-5; D perhaps matches TRBD1 (5 bases). V was pared by 6 bases and J by 4 bases, with 13 bases between. Germline CDR1 is MGHRA and CDR2 is YSYEKL. This CDR3 is built from 14 residues. As DNA, the CDR3 is TGCGCCAGCAGTCCCGGACACATAAATCAGCCCCAGCATTTT. This gives the protein CASSPGHINQPQHF.

The chain combines TRBV27 with TRBJ2-2, with D possibly being TRBD2 (5 bases). V was trimmed by 1 base and J by 7 bases, leaving 16 bases between them. The germline V gene encodes CDR1 MNHEY and CDR2 SMNVEV (reference sequence). The CDR3 totals 16 residues. The CDR3 DNA reads TGTGCCAGCAGTTTATTCCCGTTCGAGGGAAGCGGGGAGCTGTTTTTT. The encoded protein is CASSLFPFEGSGELFF.

This chain connects TRBV28 to TRBJ2-4, with D perhaps TRBD2 (7 bases). The CDR3 is made up of 16 amino acids. V was shortened by 3 bases and J by 0 bases, with 12 bases between the two germline ends. Germline V gene lookup returns CDR1 MDHEN and CDR2 SYDVKM. CDR3 amino acids: CASSFGGQRAKNIQYF. Here the CDR3 DNA reads TGTGCCAGCAGTTTCGGGGGGCAGCGAGCCAAAAACATTCAGTACTTC.